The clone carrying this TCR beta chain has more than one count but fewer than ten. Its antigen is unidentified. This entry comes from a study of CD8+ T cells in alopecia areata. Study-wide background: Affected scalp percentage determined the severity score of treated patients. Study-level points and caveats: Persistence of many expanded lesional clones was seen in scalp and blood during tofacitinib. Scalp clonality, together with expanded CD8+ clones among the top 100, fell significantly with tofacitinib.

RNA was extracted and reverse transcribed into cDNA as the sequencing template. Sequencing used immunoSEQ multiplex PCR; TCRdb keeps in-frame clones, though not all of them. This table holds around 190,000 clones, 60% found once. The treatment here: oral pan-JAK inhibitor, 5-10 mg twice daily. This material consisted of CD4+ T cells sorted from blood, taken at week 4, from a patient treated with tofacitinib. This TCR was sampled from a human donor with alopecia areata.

The CDR3 region is CASRTGGTEAFF. The DNA for the CDR3 is TGTGCCAGCAGAACAGGGGGCACTGAAGCTTTCTTT. V and J are TRBV28 and TRBJ1-1; 8 bases align to TRBD1. CDR1 and CDR2 from the germline V gene are MDHEN and SYDVKM. The CDR3 covers 12 residues. Trimming took 6 bases from V and 4 from J; bases not matched to a gene: 1.